Sequencing of this TCR beta chain was carried out in a study of blood T cells in healthy people across ages. Every donor contributed around 10 milliliters of peripheral blood by blood draw. This clonotype was counted many times. Then a second PCR, running roughly 7 to 11 cycles, was carried out with a sample-barcoded 5' primer and a J-beta primer mix. TCRdb redid the calling of the 5' RACE reads with MiXCR, one entry per CDR3 protein. The top ten hold roughly two fifths of the sample, which has approximately 730,000 distinct CDR3 sequences, about 55% seen once. The CDR3 loop spans 13 amino acids. The V gene lost 5 bases and the J gene lost 4 bases, with 11 bases spanning the gap. Germline values: CDR1 MNHEY, CDR2 SVGAGI.

This receptor was taken from a man at least 80 years old in good health. Material for sequencing was blood. The chain has TRBV6-5 and TRBJ1-2, with a weak D call TRBD1 (6 bases). This CDR3 reads CASSPGQIYGYTF. Here the CDR3 DNA reads TGTGCCAGCAGTCCCGGACAGATCTATGGCTACACCTTC.